This is a list of T cell receptor beta chains from one sample in a study of early T cells in non-severe SARS-CoV-2 infection. TCRdb processed the 5' RACE reads anew with MiXCR; each CDR3 protein has one entry. Of about 67,000 distinct CDR3 sequences in the sample, 11% were seen once. Sequencing input: whole blood. The receptors stem from an adult who was a healthcare worker with PCR-confirmed SARS-CoV-2 infection or an uninfected control (not recorded which). The CDR3 runs from the conserved cysteine through the conserved F or W. Each record gives: J gene, D gene, V gene, CDR3 length, clone size, CDR3 protein, CDR3 DNA. A D gene is named only where the DNA matches it firmly. Clone size is shown for a subset of rows, as once, few, many or a class of expanded clone.

>TRBJ2-5|NA|TRBV4-1|15|NA
CASSQEGEAGETQYF
TGCGCCAGCAGCCAAGAGGGGGAGGCGGGAGAGACCCAGTACTTC
>TRBJ1-1|NA|TRBV7-9|15|many
CAVGRDTQLNTEAFF
TGTGCCGTGGGGAGGGACACGCAATTGAACACTGAAGCTTTCTTT
>TRBJ2-6|NA|TRBV4-1|15|many
CASSLTASGANVLTF
TGCGCCAGCAGCTTGACAGCCTCTGGGGCCAACGTCCTGACTTTC
>TRBJ2-3|TRBD2|TRBV5-5|16|NA
CASSPTPGTSRDTQYF
TGTGCCAGCAGCCCCACACCCGGGACTAGCCGGGATACGCAGTATTTT
>TRBJ2-7|TRBD1|TRBV29-1|13|few
CSTWTGVGYEQYF
TGCAGCACCTGGACAGGGGTTGGTTACGAGCAGTACTTC
>TRBJ2-7|TRBD2|TRBV7-8|13|many
CASSLVSGGEQYF
TGTGCCAGCAGCTTAGTATCGGGGGGTGAGCAGTACTTC
>TRBJ2-7|NA|TRBV7-9|14|NA
CASSLVDPGYEQYF
TGTGCCAGCAGCTTAGTTGACCCGGGGTACGAGCAGTACTTC
>TRBJ2-1|NA|TRBV7-2|12|few
CASSFQTAVGLF
TGTGCCAGCAGCTTCCAGACAGCCGTAGGACTCTTC
>TRBJ2-3|NA|TRBV2|15|few
CASSEERGGADTQYF
TGTGCCAGCAGTGAAGAGAGGGGCGGCGCAGATACGCAGTATTTT
>TRBJ1-2|NA|TRBV6-6|10|many
CASSFYGYTF
TGTGCCAGCAGTTTCTATGGCTACACCTTC
>TRBJ2-7|TRBD1|TRBV6-1|16|many
CASSEQSPNRGYEQYF
TGTGCCAGCAGTGAACAGAGTCCTAACAGGGGCTACGAGCAGTACTTC
>TRBJ2-7|TRBD2|TRBV29-1|17|few
CSVAGTVTSGYSYEQYF
TGCAGCGTTGCCGGAACCGTGACTAGCGGCTACTCCTACGAGCAGTACTTC
>TRBJ2-1|TRBD2|TRBV3-1|15|NA
CASSQIAGTGNEQFF
TGTGCCAGCAGCCAAATAGCGGGGACGGGCAATGAGCAGTTCTTC
>TRBJ2-3|NA|TRBV6-5|14|NA
CASSPYGGANTQYF
TGTGCCAGCAGTCCCTACGGGGGTGCAAATACGCAGTATTTT
>TRBJ2-7|NA|TRBV12-3/TRBV12-4|13|many
CASSLRDVYEQYF
TGTGCCAGCAGTTTACGGGACGTCTACGAGCAGTACTTC
>TRBJ1-4|TRBD1|TRBV12-3/TRBV12-4|15|NA
CASSFYGQGLEKLFF
TGTGCCAGCAGTTTTTATGGACAGGGGCTGGAAAAACTGTTTTTT
>TRBJ1-5|NA|TRBV5-5|15|few
CASSPFDGTNQPQHF
TGTGCCAGCAGCCCTTTCGACGGTACCAATCAGCCCCAGCATTTT
>TRBJ1-5|NA|TRBV21-1|17|many
CASSKGGTGSGNQPQHF
TGTGCCAGCAGCAAAGGTGGAACAGGGTCAGGCAATCAGCCCCAGCATTTT
>TRBJ2-3|TRBD2|TRBV3-1|18|many
CASSQDDGAGGPVDTQYF
TGTGCCAGCAGCCAAGATGACGGAGCGGGGGGGCCGGTAGATACGCAGTATTTT
>TRBJ2-3|TRBD1|TRBV29-1|13|NA
CSVERTGANTQYF
TGCAGCGTAGAACGCACAGGGGCTAATACGCAGTATTTT
>TRBJ2-1|TRBD2|TRBV5-1|15|many
CASSWTSGTNNEQFF
TGCGCCAGCAGCTGGACTAGCGGGACGAACAATGAGCAGTTCTTC
>TRBJ2-2|NA|TRBV29-1|14|many
CSVVEGAPAGELFF
TGCAGCGTTGTCGAAGGGGCTCCGGCCGGGGAGCTGTTTTTT
>TRBJ2-7|TRBD2|TRBV3-1|16|NA
CASSHSAMAGGDEQYF
TGTGCCAGCAGCCATTCTGCTATGGCGGGGGGTGACGAGCAGTACTTC
>TRBJ1-4|NA|TRBV18|14|many
CASSPPRPNEKLFF
TGTGCCAGCTCACCACCGCGCCCTAATGAAAAACTGTTTTTT
>TRBJ2-3|TRBD1|TRBV5-1|15|many
CASSSGTGLGDTQYF
TGCGCCAGCAGCTCGGGGACAGGGCTGGGAGATACGCAGTATTTT
>TRBJ2-2|NA|TRBV7-9|14|few
CASSSLGSAGELFF
TGTGCCAGCAGCTCCTTAGGGTCGGCCGGGGAGCTGTTTTTT
>TRBJ2-2|NA|TRBV7-6|12|many
CASNDGTGELFF
TGTGCCAGCAACGACGGCACCGGGGAGCTGTTTTTT
>TRBJ1-6|NA|TRBV5-1|15|many
CASSLGGSNNSPLHF
TGCGCCAGCAGCTTGGGGGGCAGCAATAATTCACCCCTCCACTTT
>TRBJ2-1|NA|TRBV7-7|14|many
CASSLLDSYNEQFF
TGTGCTAGCAGCCTCCTCGACAGTTACAATGAGCAGTTCTTC
>TRBJ1-5|NA|TRBV9|13|few
CASSVAGNQPQHF
TGTGCCAGCAGCGTAGCGGGTAATCAGCCCCAGCATTTT
>TRBJ2-3|NA|TRBV11-2|15|few
CASSPITGRTDTQYF
TGTGCCAGCAGCCCAATCACGGGTCGCACAGATACGCAGTATTTT
>TRBJ1-1|NA|TRBV11-2|14|many
CASSFAQGNTEAFF
TGTGCCAGCAGCTTCGCCCAAGGGAACACTGAAGCTTTCTTT
>TRBJ1-4|NA|TRBV2|11|NA
CASSEFEKLFF
TGTGCCAGCAGTGAATTTGAAAAACTGTTTTTT
>TRBJ2-1|TRBD2|TRBV3-1|15|many
CASSQGVAGGDEQFF
TGTGCCAGCAGCCAAGGAGTAGCGGGGGGGGATGAGCAGTTCTTC
>TRBJ1-6|NA|TRBV9|14|few
CASSVEHYNSPLHF
TGTGCCAGCAGCGTAGAACACTATAATTCACCCCTCCACTTT
>TRBJ2-3|NA|TRBV12-3/TRBV12-4|11|few
CASSLGGTEYF
TGTGCCAGCAGTTTAGGCGGGACGGAGTATTTT
>TRBJ2-7|TRBD1|TRBV6-1|16|NA
CASRRAWDSLSYEQYF
TGTGCCAGCAGGAGAGCCTGGGACAGCCTCTCCTACGAGCAGTACTTC
>TRBJ2-7|NA|TRBV19|14|many
CASSMAPFTYEQYF
TGTGCCAGTAGTATGGCCCCCTTCACCTACGAGCAGTACTTC
>TRBJ1-5|NA|TRBV12-5|14|NA
CASGLGTANQPQHF
TGTGCTAGTGGTTTGGGGACAGCAAATCAGCCCCAGCATTTT
>TRBJ1-2|NA|TRBV9|15|many
CASSVSSGARYGYTF
TGTGCCAGCAGCGTATCTTCTGGGGCTCGCTATGGCTACACCTTC
>TRBJ1-1|TRBD1|TRBV2|15|many
CARARQGVMSTEAFF
TGTGCCAGGGCGAGACAGGGGGTAATGTCGACTGAAGCTTTCTTT
>TRBJ2-1|NA|TRBV9|14|NA
CASSVGGSDNEQFF
TGTGCCAGCAGCGTAGGGGGGTCGGACAATGAGCAGTTCTTC
>TRBJ1-1|NA|TRBV5-4|13|many
CASSLEGMTEAFF
TGTGCCAGCAGCTTAGAAGGTATGACTGAAGCTTTCTTT
>TRBJ2-3|TRBD2|TRBV7-9|15|few
CASSPGLAGPDTQYF
TGTGCCAGCAGCCCGGGACTAGCGGGGCCAGATACGCAGTATTTT
>TRBJ2-1|TRBD1|TRBV12-3/TRBV12-4|13|NA
CASSLTPGGEQFF
TGTGCCAGCAGTTTAACCCCAGGGGGTGAGCAGTTCTTC
>TRBJ2-5|TRBD2|TRBV19|16|few
CASSSGSSGGRETQYF
TGTGCCAGTAGTTCCGGGAGTAGCGGGGGCCGAGAGACCCAGTACTTC
>TRBJ2-5|NA|TRBV29-1|12|many
CSAKADSETQYF
TGCAGCGCAAAGGCAGATTCGGAGACCCAGTACTTC
>TRBJ1-4|NA|TRBV6-6|12|NA
CASSRGGEKLFF
TGTGCCAGCAGTCGGGGAGGTGAAAAACTGTTTTTT
>TRBJ1-2|NA|TRBV2|13|many
CASSDPANYGYTF
TGTGCCAGCAGTGATCCAGCTAACTATGGCTACACCTTC
>TRBJ2-7|TRBD1|TRBV6-6|15|many
CASRAPGQGSYEQYF
TGTGCCAGCAGGGCCCCGGGACAGGGGTCCTACGAGCAGTACTTC
>TRBJ2-5|TRBD2|TRBV5-6|16|many
CASSHKRSLAGGAQYF
TGTGCCAGCAGCCACAAGCGGTCTCTAGCGGGAGGGGCCCAGTACTTC
>TRBJ2-1|NA|TRBV5-1|14|many
CASSPANSYNEQFF
TGCGCCAGCAGCCCCGCCAACTCCTACAATGAGCAGTTCTTC
>TRBJ2-7|NA|TRBV29-1|12|many
CSAYGLPYEQYF
TGCAGCGCTTATGGACTGCCCTACGAGCAGTACTTC
>TRBJ2-7|NA|TRBV4-1|13|NA
CASSQATRLEQYF
TGCGCCAGCAGCCAGGCAACGCGACTGGAGCAGTACTTC
>TRBJ2-1|TRBD2|TRBV7-9|17|many
CASSGTSGSRVYNEQFF
TGTGCCAGCAGTGGGACTAGCGGGAGCCGGGTCTACAATGAGCAGTTCTTC